The clone carrying this T cell receptor beta chain is a singleton in its sample. Its specificity is unknown. This sample was included in a study of T cell responses to AZD1222 COVID-19 vaccine. Study details: Second doses at about 4 or about 12 weeks were pooled.

Findings of the study overall: Spike-specific TCR repertoires showed rising breadth and depth after two AZD1222 doses. The study found vaccine-associated CD4 TCRs spanning spike, dominant at 160-218 and 743-854.

Here immunoSEQ multiplex PCR was the method, and the copy in TCRdb shows in-frame clones only, minus some. Of about 160,000 clones listed, 90% to 95% are singletons. CDR1 and CDR2 from the germline V gene are MDHEN and SYDVKM. The CDR3 extends over 13 amino acids. V was trimmed by 8 bases and J by 1 base, leaving 11 bases between them. This TCR was sampled from an adult in good health. The chain couples TRBV28 to TRBJ1-1; a weak D match, TRBD1 (5 bases). The starting material was peripheral blood, obtained on day 0 of AZD1222 vaccination. The CDR3 nucleotides are TGTGCCAGCTCCGGGACGAAGAACACTGAAGCTTTCTTT. Translating it yields CASSGTKNTEAFF.